This entry is about one T cell receptor (beta chain). Antigen: not known. Treatment meaning: approximately 9-day PBMC culture with coronavirus spike peptide pools or control peptides (ViraFEST assay). Antigen-specific T cells were expanded with peptide pools by ViraFEST, and TCRs were then sequenced. The entry originates in a study of vaccination and CD4 T cells after COVID-19. The Oncomine TCR Beta short-read assay generated sequence data from the DNA of cultured CD4+ T cells. Genomic DNA was isolated from CD4+ T cells that had been cultured. TCRdb reanalysed the PCR reads using MiXCR and keeps one entry per CDR3 protein. The data contain approximately 19,000 distinct CDR3 sequences, 55% to 70% of them seen just once; the ten biggest clones take up about a tenth. Per the germline V gene, CDR1 is SGHRS and CDR2 is YFSETQ. The CDR3 length is 14 residues. Trimming took 5 bases from V and 1 from J, leaving 9 bases between them.

The input for sequencing was CD4+ T cells from blood, cultured in vitro, taken after SARS-CoV-2 vaccination. V is TRBV5-1 and J is TRBJ2-2; tentative D call: TRBD1 (5 bases). The clonotype comes from a human donor who had recovered from COVID-19. CDR3 DNA sequence: TGCGCCAGCAGTCCCAGGGAGAACACCGGGGAGCTGTTTTTT. Protein: CASSPRENTGELFF.